One sample yielded the 7 T cell receptor beta chains listed below, sequenced in a study of CD8 T cells in Susac syndrome (dated by TCRdb to about 2019). Receptor amplification or capture employed the immunoSEQ multiplex PCR assay. RNA was extracted using the RNeasy kit, and roughly 0.45 to 1 ug of the RNA was reverse transcribed with random hexamers. In-frame beta chains were kept once TCRdb had trimmed the public reads at Q25 with fastp and called clones with MiXCR. Rows matching on CDR3 protein sequence are summarized as one entry with the most common DNA and genes. In all, the sample holds more than 70,000 distinct CDR3 sequences, and around 94% of those were seen once. The top ten clonotypes cover over 0.45% of the sample. Sequencing was done on a sample of CD8+ T cells from PBMCs. Receptor source: a human donor with Susac syndrome.

In regard to this clonotype: One end of the junction fails to match germline, which may point to a read error. V is TRBV7-9 and J is TRBJ2-5, with D perhaps matching TRBD2 (5 bases). CDR1 and CDR2 from the germline V gene are SEHNR and FQNEAQ (reference sequence). The CDR3 length is 11 residues. The chain's CDR3 is CASSLERTWNF. Written as DNA, the CDR3 is TGTGCCAGCAGCTTAGAGAGGACTTGGAACTTC.

The V and J genes are TRBV6-4 and TRBJ2-3; D remains unclear. The CDR3 consists of 15 residues. The V end lost 0 bases, the J end lost 2 bases, and 9 bases lay between the germline ends. The V gene's germline CDR1 is MRHNA and CDR2 SNTAGT. Here the CDR3 DNA reads TGTGCCAGCAGTGACTCCGGATTTGACACAGATACGCAGTATTTT. Translation gives CASSDSGFDTDTQYF.

This clonotype was observed a single time. The chain couples TRBV4-3 to TRBJ1-4; 7 nucleotides line up with TRBD1. Per germline, CDR1 LGHNA and CDR2 YSLEER. The J segment lost 6 bases and the V segment lost 4 bases, leaving 8 bases of the junction unmatched. The CDR3 is 15 amino acids. This chain's CDR3 is CASSPYGRGDEKLFF. DNA for the CDR3: TGCGCCAGCAGCCCTTACGGCAGGGGGGATGAAAAACTGTTTTTT.

This clonotype was seen a single time. The chain uses TRBV30 and TRBJ1-1, with D hard to call. This CDR3 has 13 amino acids. CDR1 GTSNPN and CDR2 SVGIG come from the germline V gene (reference sequence). The germline V and J ends were trimmed by 3 bases and 3 bases, with 11 bases remaining between them. The CDR3, as DNA: TGTGCCTGGAGACCTCTCCGGGACACTGAAGCTTTCTTT. As protein: CAWRPLRDTEAFF.

The chain has TRBV21-1 and TRBJ2-5; the DNA was not compared with TRBD2, the D call given in the table. TRBV21-1 is a pseudogene. This CDR3 contains 14 residues. The CDR3 nucleotides read TGTGCCAGCACCCTCGCAGCAGGCGTCGAGACCCAGTACTTC. This encodes CASTLAAGVETQYF.

Only a few counts were recorded for this clonotype. CDR3 amino acids: CASSLKGASYEQYF. CDR3 bases: TGTGCCAGCAGCTTGAAGGGGGCGAGCTACGAGCAGTACTTC. The chain is built from TRBV5-6 and TRBJ2-7; 7 nucleotides align to TRBD1. This CDR3 is 14 amino acids long. The V gene's germline CDR1 is SGHDT and CDR2 YYEEEE. The V segment lost 1 base and the J segment 3 bases; nucleotides outside the gene matches: 4. The full variable domain, with the rest looked up from reference TRBV5-6 and TRBJ2-7, is DAGVTQSPTHLIKTRGQQVTLRCSPKSGHDTVSWYQQALGQGPQFIFQYYEEEERQRGNFPDRFSGHQFPNYSSELNVNALLLGDSALYLCASSLKGASYEQYFGPGTRLTVT.

V gene TRBV24-1 combines with J gene TRBJ1-2, with unresolved D. V shed 8 bases and J shed 7 bases, with 7 bases lying between them. Germline lookup yields CDR1 KGHDR and CDR2 SFDVKD. The CDR3 covers 10 residues. CDR3 sequence (DNA): TGTGCCACCACAAAGGGTGGCTACACCTTC. Translating gives CATTKGGYTF.